The 30 T cell receptor beta chains below come from one sample, sequenced in a study of tumor and adjacent non-tumor tissue in lung cancer. TCRbeta libraries were built with three rounds of nested PCR, modified from ARM-PCR. TCRdb ran MiXCR on the multiplex PCR reads and lists one entry per CDR3 protein. The profile shows tens of thousands of distinct CDR3 sequences, approximately 72% of them singletons. RNA was extracted from bulk tissue without any cell sorting. The sample taken for sequencing was lung tumor tissue. All receptors derive from a woman in her thirties or forties with non-small cell lung cancer.

The count of this clonotype is one. The V gene is TRBV12-3 or TRBV12-4, the J gene TRBJ2-5, with D unclear. The V end lost 11 bases, the J end lost 1 base, and 14 bases lay between the germline ends. The CDR3 has 13 amino acids. The CDR3 coding sequence is TGTGCCGGCAATTTTTGGGGCCAAGAGACCCAGTACTTC. It yields the protein CAGNFWGQETQYF.

This clonotype was seen a single time. Compared with germline, one end of the junction differs, possibly owing to a read error. The chain combines TRBV4-1 with TRBJ2-7; D remains ambiguous. This CDR3 comprises 15 residues. Germline CDR1 MGHRA, CDR2 YSYEKL. As DNA, the CDR3 is TGCTCCAGCAGCCTCTCCCCCATCGGATCCTACGAGCAGTGCTTC. This codes for CSSSLSPIGSYEQCF.

By share, this clonotype ranks as medium-sized. The J gene is TRBJ2-5, the V gene TRBV29-1; D possibly corresponds to TRBD2 (6 bases). Trimming cost V 3 bases and J 7 bases, with 21 bases left between them. Germline lookup yields CDR1 SQVTM and CDR2 ANQGSEA. CDR3 length: 15 residues. The CDR3 loop is CSVDSAGSLGGTQYF. The DNA of the CDR3 is TGCAGCGTTGATTCTGCTGGCAGCCTGGGGGGGACCCAGTACTTC.

A word on this clonotype: The junction shows a germline mismatch at one end, possibly a read error. The chain has TRBV11-2 and TRBJ2-4, with TRBD1 as a possible D gene (6 bases). The CDR3 consists of 14 residues. Germline V gene lookup returns CDR1 SGHAT and CDR2 FQNNGV. The CDR3 coding sequence is TGTGTCAGCAGGCTCACGGACAGTAAAAACATTCAGTACTTC. Protein sequence: CVSRLTDSKNIQYF.

The CDR3 loop reads CASSSPSHGSNEQFF. The CDR3, as DNA: TGTGCCAGCAGTTCCCCGAGTCATGGCAGCAATGAGCAGTTCTTC. The V call is TRBV11-3, the J call TRBJ2-1, with no clear D. This CDR3 region has 15 residues. CDR1 and CDR2 (germline): SGHNT, YENEEA. Trimming shortened V by 6 bases and J by 6 bases, and 18 bases separated the two germline ends.

As concerns this clonotype: A much larger clone lies one base from this, so it may be a read error. The rearrangement joins TRBV5-1 to TRBJ2-5; D assignment may be TRBD1 or TRBD2 (5 bases each). The V gene lost 5 bases and the J gene lost 7 bases, with 18 bases spanning the gap. The CDR3 length is 14 residues. From germline, CDR1 is SGHRS and CDR2 YFSETQ. In DNA, the CDR3 is TGCGCCAGCAGATGGGGGTCGACAGAAGGGACCCAGTACTTC. This encodes CASRWGSTEGTQYF.

Comment on this clonotype: This CDR3 fails to terminate in the conserved phenylalanine or tryptophan, so it likely reflects a read error. Because the CDR3's place on the DNA is in doubt, the DNA is left out and the CDR3 is given as listed by TCRdb. V usage is TRBV11-2 and J usage is TRBJ1-3. The CDR3 totals 13 residues, both ends included. CDR1 is SGHAT, CDR2 FQNNGV, per germline. CDR3 region: CVSSRASGNTLYY.

With regard to this clonotype: Mismatch with germline at one junction end may stem from a read error. CDR3 loop: CSAGPPQPSYNEQLF. The CDR3 nucleotides read TGCAGTGCTGGACCCCCCCAACCATCCTACAATGAGCAGTTATTC. The chain is built from TRBV20-1 and TRBJ2-1, with D unresolved. Per germline, CDR1 DFQATT and CDR2 SNEGSKA (reference sequence). The CDR3 covers 15 residues.

This clonotype was observed a single time. No conserved phenylalanine or tryptophan ends this CDR3, so it is likely a read error. V gene TRBV5-6 combines with J gene TRBJ2-1; D call uncertain. Germline assignment: CDR1 SGHDT and CDR2 YYEEEE. The CDR3 runs to 15 residues. The CDR3 nucleotides read TGTGCCGGCAGCTTCGGCGGAGACTCCTACTATGAGCAGTTCTCC. As protein: CAGSFGGDSYYEQFS.

Notes on this clonotype: Germline is not matched at one junction end, which may reflect a read error. The V and J genes are TRBV10-2 and TRBJ1-5; no clear D gene. Germline CDR1 WSHSY, CDR2 SAAADI. There are 13 residues in the CDR3. CDR3 sequence (DNA): TGCGCCAGCAGTGATTGCAGCAATCAACCCCAGCATTTT. It specifies CASSDCSNQPQHF.

This clonotype was found many times. The chain recombines TRBV28 with TRBJ2-1; D might be TRBD2 (5 bases). V lost 7 bases and J 4 bases, leaving 20 bases between the germline ends. Germline loops: CDR1 MDHEN, CDR2 SYDVKM. The CDR3 is 16 residues long. CDR3 residues: CASTPGQERGYNEQFF. The CDR3 DNA follows: TGTGCCAGCACCCCCGGTCAGGAACGGGGTTACAATGAGCAGTTCTTC.

Comment on this clonotype: Here the CDR3 omits its conserved ending phenylalanine or tryptophan, so a read error is the likely source. The CDR3 spells CANSLGTSYNEQFS. As DNA, the CDR3 is TGTGCCAACAGCTTAGGGACTAGTTACAATGAGCAGTTCTCC. The J gene is TRBJ2-1, the V gene TRBV11-2, with 8 bases identical to TRBD2. CDR3 size: 14 residues. Germline CDR1 SGHAT, CDR2 FQNNGV.

On this clonotype itself: No conserved phenylalanine or tryptophan is present at the end of the CDR3, so a read error is the likely explanation. The chain carries TRBV12-3 or TRBV12-4 and TRBJ1-5; 7 bases agree with TRBD1. This CDR3 contains 14 residues. The CDR3 here is CAISSTGVRQPQHL. The CDR3, as DNA: TGTGCCATCAGTTCCACAGGGGTTCGTCAGCCCCAGCATCTT.

The sample holds many counts of this clonotype. This chain links TRBV12-5 with TRBJ2-3, with D hard to call. Trimming pared 3 bases from V and 1 base from J, leaving 8 bases between. The length of the CDR3 is 14 residues. Germline V gene lookup returns CDR1 LGHNT and CDR2 FRNRAP. The CDR3 spells CASGLMAGTDTQYF. CDR3 DNA sequence: TGTGCTAGTGGTTTAATGGCGGGCACAGATACGCAGTATTTT.

Concerning this clonotype: The junction shows a germline mismatch at one end, possibly a read error. This chain connects TRBV6-5 to TRBJ1-6; D not resolved. This CDR3 has 14 residues. Germline V gene lookup returns CDR1 MNHEY and CDR2 SVGAGI. The CDR3 loop is CASGYEGVGSPIHF. DNA for the CDR3: TGTGCCAGCGGTTACGAGGGTGTAGGTTCACCCATCCACTTT.

Comments on this clonotype: A junction boundary mismatches the germline segment, possibly from a read error. The V gene is TRBV4-2, the J gene TRBJ2-7; D call uncertain. The germline V gene encodes CDR1 LGHNA and CDR2 YNFKEQ. CDR3 length: 13 residues. The CDR3 here is CVSSQGKGYEQYF. CDR3 coding DNA: TGTGTCAGCAGCCAAGGGAAAGGCTACGAGCAGTACTTC.

On this clonotype: The junction does not match germline at one end; this may be a read error. The J gene is TRBJ1-5, the V gene TRBV6-5; a possible D gene is TRBD1 (6 bases). The CDR3 contains 12 residues. The germline V gene has CDR1 MNHEY and CDR2 SVGAGI. Here the CDR3 reads CASSYPGQPKHF. The CDR3 DNA sequence: TGTGCCAGCAGTTATCCCGGACAGCCCAAGCATTTT.

With respect to this clonotype: The junction shows a germline mismatch at one end, possibly a read error. J is TRBJ1-5 and V is TRBV12-3 or TRBV12-4; TRBD1 is a possible D gene (6 bases). The CDR3 runs 16 residues. This CDR3 is CASSTDRKASNQPQHF. CDR3 nucleotides: TGTGCCAGCAGTACAGACAGGAAAGCGAGCAATCAGCCTCAGCATTTT.

As concerns this clonotype: Its ends do not fully match the called genes, so a read error is possible. The CDR3 DNA follows: TGTACCAGCAGTTTCATAGGCCTCAATCAGCCCCAGCACTTT. Its translation: CTSSFIGLNQPQHF. The V call is TRBV12-3 or TRBV12-4, the J call TRBJ1-5; unclear D gene. This CDR3 is 14 amino acids long.

In the case of this clonotype: One junction end does not reproduce the germline sequence, and a read error may be involved. The chain uses TRBV29-1 and TRBJ2-5; D possibly corresponds to TRBD2 (5 bases). From germline, CDR1 is SQVTM and CDR2 ANQGSEA. The CDR3 runs 12 residues. The CDR3 DNA reads as TGTAGCGTCGTTGAACAACTCGGGACCCAGTACTTC. It translates to CSVVEQLGTQYF. The variable domain in full, with the rest retrieved from reference TRBV29-1 and TRBJ2-5, is SAVISQKPSRDICQRGTSLTIQCQVDSQVTMMFWYRQQPGQSLTLIATANQGSEATYESGFVIDKFPISRPNLTFSTLTVSNMSPEDSSIYLCSVVEQLGTQYFGPGTRLLVL.

CDR3 in DNA: TGTGCCATCAGTACGAGACAGTGTAGTTCCTATGGCTACACCTTC. Its protein product is CAISTRQCSSYGYTF. V gene TRBV10-3 combines with J gene TRBJ1-2; a weak D match, TRBD1 (5 bases). Germline CDR1 ENHRY, CDR2 SYGVKD. The germline V and J ends were trimmed by 5 bases and 4 bases, with 17 bases remaining between them. CDR3 length equals 15 residues.

Regarding this clonotype: An end of the junction does not agree with germline; a read error may underlie this. The chain links TRBV29-1 to TRBJ2-1; D unresolved. Germline V gene lookup returns CDR1 SQVTM and CDR2 ANQGSEA. The CDR3 length is 16 residues. The CDR3 reads CSVEDPNRNSYIEQFF. The CDR3 nucleotides are TGCAGCGTTGAAGACCCCAACAGAAACTCCTACATTGAGCAGTTCTTC.

The chain couples TRBV11-2 to TRBJ2-3; 7 nucleotides align to TRBD1. V dropped 9 bases and J dropped 1; count of bases not matched to a gene: 10. This CDR3 has 15 amino acids. Germline values: CDR1 SGHAT, CDR2 FQNNGV. CDR3 sequence (DNA): TGTGCCAGTAGCCCGACAGGGATTGGCACAGATACGCAGTATTTT. Protein: CASSPTGIGTDTQYF.

For this clonotype: The CDR3 does not end in the conserved phenylalanine or tryptophan, so this is likely a read error. The chain recombines TRBV3-1 with TRBJ1-6; 8 nucleotides line up with TRBD1. This CDR3 has 13 residues. Germline V gene data show CDR1 as LGHDT and CDR2 as YNNKEL (reference sequence). The CDR3 DNA reads as TGTGTCAGCACCCTTGACAGGGGTTCACCCCTCCACCTT. This codes for CVSTLDRGSPLHL.

This clonotype was found many times. The chain joins TRBV6-2 or TRBV6-3 to TRBJ2-1; D is perhaps TRBD1 or TRBD2 (6 bases each). There are 14 residues in the CDR3. V shed 2 bases and J shed 12 bases, with 17 bases lying between them. Germline CDR1 is MNHEY and CDR2 is SVGEGT. DNA of the CDR3: TGTGCCAGCAGTTACAGGGGGGAAGTCAGTCGGCAGTTCTTC. It translates to CASSYRGEVSRQFF.

This clonotype was seen ten or more times. The chain is built from TRBV5-5 and TRBJ2-5, with 9 bases aligning to TRBD1. V lost 1 base and J lost 5; bases outside the gene matches: 15. From germline, CDR1 is SGHKS and CDR2 YYEKEE (reference sequence). The CDR3 totals 18 residues. The CDR3 loop is CASSLTMTGGSLGETQYF. The CDR3 DNA follows: TGTGCCAGCAGCTTGACTATGACAGGGGGAAGTCTAGGGGAGACCCAGTACTTC.

The genes are TRBV11-2 and TRBJ1-2, with 7 nucleotides matching TRBD1. CDR3 length: 16 residues. J lost 6 bases, V lost 7 bases, and 17 bases had no gene match. Germline-derived CDR1 and CDR2 are SGHAT and FQNNGV. The CDR3 is CASNSMDRRRINGYTF. CDR3 nucleotide sequence: TGTGCCAGCAACTCGATGGACAGGAGGCGGATAAATGGCTACACCTTC. Filled out from reference TRBV11-2 and TRBJ1-2, the complete variable domain reads EAGVAQSPRYKIIEKRQSVAFWCNPISGHATLYWYQQILGQGPKLLIQFQNNGVVDDSQLPKDRFSAERLKGVDSTLKIQPAKLEDSAVYLCASNSMDRRRINGYTFGSGTRLTVV.

This clonotype has only a few counts. This chain uses TRBV11-2 with TRBJ1-1; the D is unclear. Germline CDR1 is SGHAT and CDR2 is FQNNGV. This CDR3 comprises 13 residues. DNA for the CDR3: TGTGATAGCAGCTTGGTAATCCTCACTGAAGCTTTCTTT. It translates to CDSSLVILTEAFF.

This clonotype was counted at least ten times. The chain recombines TRBV20-1 with TRBJ1-6, with unresolved D. The CDR3 extends over 16 amino acids. CDR1 DFQATT and CDR2 SNEGSKA come from the germline V gene (reference sequence). Trimming took off 0 bases at V and 0 bases at J, with 9 bases between the two ends. The CDR3 DNA sequence: TGCAGTGCTAGAGATACCACCCGCTCCTATAATTCACCCCTCCACTTT. Its protein is CSARDTTRSYNSPLHF.

Regarding this clonotype: Possible read error: a much larger clone is one base away. This chain joins TRBV30 and TRBJ2-1; 11 positions agree with TRBD1. There are 12 residues in the CDR3. J was trimmed by 8 bases and V by 8 bases; bases with no gene match: 5. The V gene's germline CDR1 is GTSNPN and CDR2 SVGIG (reference sequence). CDR3 nucleotide sequence: TGTGCCAGGGACAGGGGGGTGGATGAGCAGTTCTTC. This translates into CARDRGVDEQFF.